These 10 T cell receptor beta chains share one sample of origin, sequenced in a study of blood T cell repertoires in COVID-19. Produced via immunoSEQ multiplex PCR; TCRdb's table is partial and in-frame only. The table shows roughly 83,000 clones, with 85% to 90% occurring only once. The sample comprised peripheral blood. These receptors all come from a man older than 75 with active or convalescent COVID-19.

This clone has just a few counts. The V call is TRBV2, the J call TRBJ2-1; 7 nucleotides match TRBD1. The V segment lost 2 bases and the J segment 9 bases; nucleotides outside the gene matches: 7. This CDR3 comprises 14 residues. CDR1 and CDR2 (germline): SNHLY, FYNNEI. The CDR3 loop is CASSERIGDSEQFF. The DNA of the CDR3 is TGTGCCAGCAGTGAAAGGATAGGGGACAGTGAGCAGTTCTTC.

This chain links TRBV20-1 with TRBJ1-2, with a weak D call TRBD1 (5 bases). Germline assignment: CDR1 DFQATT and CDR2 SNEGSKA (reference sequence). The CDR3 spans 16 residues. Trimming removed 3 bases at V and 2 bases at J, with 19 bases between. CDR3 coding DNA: TGCAGTGCTAGTAGGGCCGCAGGGTCCTTAAACTATGGCTACACCTTC. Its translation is CSASRAAGSLNYGYTF.

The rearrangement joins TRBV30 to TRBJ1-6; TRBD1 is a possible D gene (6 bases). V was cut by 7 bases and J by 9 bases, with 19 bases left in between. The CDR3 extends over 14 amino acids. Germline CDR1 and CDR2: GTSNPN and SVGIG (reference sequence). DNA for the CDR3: TGTGCCTCCGGGGGGCAGGGTCATCGTTCACCCCTCCACTTT. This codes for CASGGQGHRSPLHF.

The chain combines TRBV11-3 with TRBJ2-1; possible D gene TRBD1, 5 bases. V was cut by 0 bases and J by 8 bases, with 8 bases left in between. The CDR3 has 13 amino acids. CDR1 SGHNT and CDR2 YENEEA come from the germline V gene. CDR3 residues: CASSLEAGHEQFF. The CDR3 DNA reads TGTGCCAGCAGCTTAGAGGCAGGGCATGAGCAGTTCTTC.

CDR3 coding DNA: TGCAGCGCCCTCCTCCAGAGGACTAGCACAGATACGCAGTATTTT. It is translated as CSALLQRTSTDTQYF. The chain employs TRBV29-1 and TRBJ2-3; perhaps TRBD2 as D (5 bases). Per germline, CDR1 SQVTM and CDR2 ANQGSEA. CDR3 length: 15 residues. Trimming shortened V by 7 bases and J by 0 bases, and 17 bases separated the two germline ends.

The CDR3 loop is CASSRILRDSGNTIYF. CDR3 bases: TGTGCCAGCAGCCGAATACTCCGGGACTCTGGAAACACCATATATTTT. This chain links TRBV28 with TRBJ1-3; D is unresolved. The CDR3 spans 16 residues. V lost 6 bases and J lost 0, with 15 bases in between. The V gene's germline CDR1 is MDHEN and CDR2 SYDVKM.

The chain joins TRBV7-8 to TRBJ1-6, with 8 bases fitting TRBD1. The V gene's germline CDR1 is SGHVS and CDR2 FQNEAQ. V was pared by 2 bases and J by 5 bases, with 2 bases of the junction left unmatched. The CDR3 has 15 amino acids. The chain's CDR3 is CASSLRTGNNSPLHF. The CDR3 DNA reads TGTGCCAGCAGCTTAAGGACAGGGAATAATTCACCCCTCCACTTT.

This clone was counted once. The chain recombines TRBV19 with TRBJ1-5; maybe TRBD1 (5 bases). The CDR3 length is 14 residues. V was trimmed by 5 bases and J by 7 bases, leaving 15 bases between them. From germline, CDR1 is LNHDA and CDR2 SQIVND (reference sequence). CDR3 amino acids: CASSPGMQDQPQHF. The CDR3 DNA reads TGTGCCAGTAGTCCAGGGATGCAAGACCAGCCCCAGCATTTT.

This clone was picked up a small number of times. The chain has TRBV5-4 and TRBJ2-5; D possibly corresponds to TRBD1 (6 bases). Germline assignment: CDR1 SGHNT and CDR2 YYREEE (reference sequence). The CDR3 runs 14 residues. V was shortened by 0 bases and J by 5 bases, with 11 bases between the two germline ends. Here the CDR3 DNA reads TGTGCCAGCAGCTTGGGCGGCAGGGGTGAGACCCAGTACTTC. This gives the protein CASSLGGRGETQYF.

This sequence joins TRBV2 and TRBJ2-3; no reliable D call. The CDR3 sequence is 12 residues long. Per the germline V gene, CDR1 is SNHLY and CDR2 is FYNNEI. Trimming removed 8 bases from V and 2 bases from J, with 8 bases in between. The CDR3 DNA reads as TGTGCCAGCCGGCAGGTCACAGATACGCAGTATTTT. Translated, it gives CASRQVTDTQYF.